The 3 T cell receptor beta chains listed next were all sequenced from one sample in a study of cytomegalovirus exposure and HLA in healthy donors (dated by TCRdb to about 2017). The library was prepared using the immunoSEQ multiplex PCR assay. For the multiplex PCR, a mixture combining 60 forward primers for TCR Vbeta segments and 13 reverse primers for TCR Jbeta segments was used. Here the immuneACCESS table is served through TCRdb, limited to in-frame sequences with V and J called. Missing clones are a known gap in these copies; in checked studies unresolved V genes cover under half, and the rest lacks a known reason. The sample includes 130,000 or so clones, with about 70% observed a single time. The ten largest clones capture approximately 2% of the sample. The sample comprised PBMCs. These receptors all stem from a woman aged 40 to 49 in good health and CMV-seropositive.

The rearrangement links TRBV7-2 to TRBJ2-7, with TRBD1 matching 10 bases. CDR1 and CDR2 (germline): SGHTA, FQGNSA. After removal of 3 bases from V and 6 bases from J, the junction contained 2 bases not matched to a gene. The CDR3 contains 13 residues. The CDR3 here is CASSLDRGFEQYF. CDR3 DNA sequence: TGTGCCAGCAGCTTGGACAGGGGGTTCGAGCAGTACTTC. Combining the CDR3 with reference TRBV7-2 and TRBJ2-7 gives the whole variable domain GAGVSQSPSNKVTEKGKDVELRCDPISGHTALYWYRQSLGQGLEFLIYFQGNSAPDKSGLPSDRFSAERTGGSVSTLTIQRTQQEDSAVYLCASSLDRGFEQYFGPGTRLTVT.

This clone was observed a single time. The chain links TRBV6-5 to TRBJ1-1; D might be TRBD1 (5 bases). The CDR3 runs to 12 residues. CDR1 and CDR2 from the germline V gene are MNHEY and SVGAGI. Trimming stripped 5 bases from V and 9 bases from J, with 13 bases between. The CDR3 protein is CASSVRGNQAFF. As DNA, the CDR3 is TGTGCCAGCAGTGTCCGGGGGAATCAAGCTTTCTTT.

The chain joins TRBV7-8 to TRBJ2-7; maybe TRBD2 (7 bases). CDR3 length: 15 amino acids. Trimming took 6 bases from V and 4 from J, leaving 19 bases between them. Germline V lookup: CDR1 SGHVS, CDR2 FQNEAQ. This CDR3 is CASRGLGGARYEQYF. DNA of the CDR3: TGTGCCAGCAGGGGACTGGGGGGGGCTCGATACGAGCAGTACTTC.